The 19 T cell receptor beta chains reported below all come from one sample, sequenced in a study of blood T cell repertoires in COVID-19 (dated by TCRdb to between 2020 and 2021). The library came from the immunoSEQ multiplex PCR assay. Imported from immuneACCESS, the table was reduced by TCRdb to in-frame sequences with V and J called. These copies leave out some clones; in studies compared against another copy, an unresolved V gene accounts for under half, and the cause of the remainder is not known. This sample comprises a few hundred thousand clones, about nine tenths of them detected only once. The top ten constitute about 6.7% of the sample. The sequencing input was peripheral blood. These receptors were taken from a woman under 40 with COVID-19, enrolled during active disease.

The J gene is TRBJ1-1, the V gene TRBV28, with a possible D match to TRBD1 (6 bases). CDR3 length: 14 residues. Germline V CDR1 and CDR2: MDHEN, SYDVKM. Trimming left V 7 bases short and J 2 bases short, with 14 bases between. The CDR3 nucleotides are TGTGCCAGCACCCCTGACAGGAGCAACACTGAAGCTTTCTTT. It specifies CASTPDRSNTEAFF.

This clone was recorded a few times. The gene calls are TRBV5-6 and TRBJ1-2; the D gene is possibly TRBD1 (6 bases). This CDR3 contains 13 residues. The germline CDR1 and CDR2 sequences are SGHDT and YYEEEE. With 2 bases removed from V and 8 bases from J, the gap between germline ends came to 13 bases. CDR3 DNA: TGTGCCAGCAGCTTCGGGACAACGAAGGGCTACACCTTC. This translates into CASSFGTTKGYTF.

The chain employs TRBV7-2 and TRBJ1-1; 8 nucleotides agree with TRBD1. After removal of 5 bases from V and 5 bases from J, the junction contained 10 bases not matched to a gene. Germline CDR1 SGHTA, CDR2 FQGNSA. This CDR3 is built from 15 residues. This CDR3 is CASSATGAGGTEAFF. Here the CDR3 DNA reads TGTGCCAGCAGCGCGACAGGGGCCGGGGGGACTGAAGCTTTCTTT.

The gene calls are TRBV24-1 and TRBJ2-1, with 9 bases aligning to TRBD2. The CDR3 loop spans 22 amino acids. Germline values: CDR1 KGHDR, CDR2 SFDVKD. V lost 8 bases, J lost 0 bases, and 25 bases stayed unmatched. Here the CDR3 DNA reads TGTGCCACCATCTCCCGACGATGTATGACTAGCGGAGCGGTCTGCTCCTACAATGAGCAGTTCTTC. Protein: CATISRRCMTSGAVCSYNEQFF.

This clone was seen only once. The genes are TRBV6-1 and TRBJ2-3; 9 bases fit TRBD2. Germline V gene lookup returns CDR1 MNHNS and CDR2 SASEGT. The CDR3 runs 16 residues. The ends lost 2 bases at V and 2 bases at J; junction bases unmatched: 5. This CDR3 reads CASSEMVAGDTDTQYF. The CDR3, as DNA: TGTGCCAGCAGTGAAATGGTAGCGGGAGACACAGATACGCAGTATTTT.

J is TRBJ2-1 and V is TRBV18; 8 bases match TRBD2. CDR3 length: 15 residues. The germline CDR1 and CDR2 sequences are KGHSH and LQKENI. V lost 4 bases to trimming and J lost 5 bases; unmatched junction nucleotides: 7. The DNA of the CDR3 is TGTGCCAGCTCACTCACTAGCGGCTCGAACAATGAGCAGTTCTTC. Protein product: CASSLTSGSNNEQFF.

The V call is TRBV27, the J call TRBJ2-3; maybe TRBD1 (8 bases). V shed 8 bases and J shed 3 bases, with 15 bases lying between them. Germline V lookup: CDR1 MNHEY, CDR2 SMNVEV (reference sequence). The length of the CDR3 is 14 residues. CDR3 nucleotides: TGTGCCAGCGGAACAGGGGGAGGGACAGATACGCAGTATTTT. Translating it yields CASGTGGGTDTQYF.

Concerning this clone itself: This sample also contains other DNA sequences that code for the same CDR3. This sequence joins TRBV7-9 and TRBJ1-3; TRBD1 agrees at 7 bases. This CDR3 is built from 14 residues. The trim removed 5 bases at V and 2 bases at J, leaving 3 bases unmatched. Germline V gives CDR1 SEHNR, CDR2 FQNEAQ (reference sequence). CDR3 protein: CASSPGTAGNTIYF. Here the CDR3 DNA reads TGTGCCAGCAGCCCCGGGACAGCTGGAAACACCATATATTTT.

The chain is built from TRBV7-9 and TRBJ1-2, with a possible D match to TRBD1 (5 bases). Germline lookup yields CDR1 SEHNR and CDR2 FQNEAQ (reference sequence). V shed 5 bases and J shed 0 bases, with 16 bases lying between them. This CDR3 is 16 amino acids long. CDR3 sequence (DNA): TGTGCCAGCAGCCTCGGGGGTTCAAGTTCTAACTATGGCTACACCTTC. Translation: CASSLGGSSSNYGYTF.

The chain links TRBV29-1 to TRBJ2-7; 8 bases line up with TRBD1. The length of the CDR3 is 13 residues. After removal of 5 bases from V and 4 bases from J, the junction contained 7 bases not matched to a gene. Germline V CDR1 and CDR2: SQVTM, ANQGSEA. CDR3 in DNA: TGCAGCGTTACGACAGGGGAACGGTACGAGCAGTACGTC. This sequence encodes CSVTTGERYEQYV.

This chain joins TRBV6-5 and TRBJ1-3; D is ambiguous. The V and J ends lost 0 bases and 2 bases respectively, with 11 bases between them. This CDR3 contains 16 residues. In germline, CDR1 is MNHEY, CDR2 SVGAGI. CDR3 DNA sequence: TGTGCCAGCAGTTACTCGAATCAGGCACCTGGAAACACCATATATTTT. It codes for CASSYSNQAPGNTIYF.

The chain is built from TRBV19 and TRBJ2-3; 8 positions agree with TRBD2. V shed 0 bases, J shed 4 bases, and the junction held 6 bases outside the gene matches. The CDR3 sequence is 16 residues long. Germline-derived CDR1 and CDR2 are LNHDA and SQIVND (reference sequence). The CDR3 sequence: CASSIDTAGVADTQYF. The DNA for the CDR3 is TGTGCCAGTAGTATAGATACAGCGGGAGTGGCAGATACGCAGTATTTT.

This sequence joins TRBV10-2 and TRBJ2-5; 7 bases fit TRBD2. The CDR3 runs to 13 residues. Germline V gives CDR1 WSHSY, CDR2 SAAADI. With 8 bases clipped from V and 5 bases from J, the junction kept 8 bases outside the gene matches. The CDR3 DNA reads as TGCGCCAGCCAGCGGGGAGTGGGTGAGACCCAGTACTTC. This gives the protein CASQRGVGETQYF.

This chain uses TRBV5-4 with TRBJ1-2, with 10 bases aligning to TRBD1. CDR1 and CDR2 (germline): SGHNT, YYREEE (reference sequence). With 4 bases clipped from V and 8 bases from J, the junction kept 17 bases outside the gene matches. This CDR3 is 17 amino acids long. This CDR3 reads CASSPRGQGEEIQGYTF. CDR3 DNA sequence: TGTGCCAGCAGCCCCAGAGGACAGGGGGAGGAAATCCAGGGCTACACCTTC. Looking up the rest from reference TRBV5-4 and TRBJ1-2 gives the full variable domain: ETGVTQSPTHLIKTRGQQVTLRCSSQSGHNTVSWYQQALGQGPQFIFQYYREEENGRGNFPPRFSGLQFPNYSSELNVNALELDDSALYLCASSPRGQGEEIQGYTFGSGTRLTVV.

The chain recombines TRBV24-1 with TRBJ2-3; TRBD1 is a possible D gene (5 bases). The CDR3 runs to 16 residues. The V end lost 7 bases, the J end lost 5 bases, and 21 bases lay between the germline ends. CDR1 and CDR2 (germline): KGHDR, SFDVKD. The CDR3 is CATRPHEGAGIDTQYF. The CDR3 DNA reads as TGTGCCACCAGACCTCACGAAGGGGCAGGGATAGATACGCAGTATTTT.

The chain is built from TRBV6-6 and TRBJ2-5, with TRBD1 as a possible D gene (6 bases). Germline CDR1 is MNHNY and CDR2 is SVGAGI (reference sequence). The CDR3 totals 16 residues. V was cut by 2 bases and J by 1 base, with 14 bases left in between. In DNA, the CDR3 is TGTGCCAGCAGTTACCGTGGGACATCCTTCCAAGAGACCCAGTACTTC. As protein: CASSYRGTSFQETQYF.

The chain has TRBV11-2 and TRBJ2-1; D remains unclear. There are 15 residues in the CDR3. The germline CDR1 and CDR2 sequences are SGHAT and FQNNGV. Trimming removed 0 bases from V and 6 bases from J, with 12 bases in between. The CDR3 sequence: CASSLEIGHINEQFF. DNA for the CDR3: TGTGCCAGCAGCTTAGAGATTGGGCATATCAATGAGCAGTTCTTC.

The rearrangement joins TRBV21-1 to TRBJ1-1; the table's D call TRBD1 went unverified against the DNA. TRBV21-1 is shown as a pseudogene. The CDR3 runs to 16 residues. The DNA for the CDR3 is TGTGCCAGCAGCTCTTGGATGGGACAGCCGAACACTGAAGCTTTCTTT. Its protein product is CASSSWMGQPNTEAFF.

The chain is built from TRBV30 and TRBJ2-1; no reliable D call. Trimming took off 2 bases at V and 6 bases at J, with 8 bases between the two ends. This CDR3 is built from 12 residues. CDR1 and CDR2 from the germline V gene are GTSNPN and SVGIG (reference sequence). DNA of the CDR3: TGTGCCTGGAGTCCCCGGAGCAATGAGCAGTTCTTC. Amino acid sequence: CAWSPRSNEQFF. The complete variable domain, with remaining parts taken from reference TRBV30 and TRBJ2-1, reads SQTIHQWPATLVQPVGSPLSLECTVEGTSNPNLYWYRQAAGRGLQLLFYSVGIGQISSEVPQNLSASRPQDRQFILSSKKLLLSDSGFYLCAWSPRSNEQFFGPGTRLTVL.